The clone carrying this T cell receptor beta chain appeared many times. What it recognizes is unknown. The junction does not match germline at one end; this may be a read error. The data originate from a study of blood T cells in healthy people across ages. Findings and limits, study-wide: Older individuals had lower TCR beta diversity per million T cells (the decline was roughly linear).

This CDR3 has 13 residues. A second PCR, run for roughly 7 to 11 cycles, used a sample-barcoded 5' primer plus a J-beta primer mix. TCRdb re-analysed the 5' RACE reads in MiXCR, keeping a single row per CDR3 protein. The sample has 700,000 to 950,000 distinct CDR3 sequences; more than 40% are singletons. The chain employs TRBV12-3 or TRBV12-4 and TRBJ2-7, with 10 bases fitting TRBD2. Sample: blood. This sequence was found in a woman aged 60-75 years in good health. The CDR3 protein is CASRLAGGYEQYF. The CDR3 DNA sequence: TGTGCCAGCAGGTTAGCGGGAGGCTACGAGCAGTACTTC.